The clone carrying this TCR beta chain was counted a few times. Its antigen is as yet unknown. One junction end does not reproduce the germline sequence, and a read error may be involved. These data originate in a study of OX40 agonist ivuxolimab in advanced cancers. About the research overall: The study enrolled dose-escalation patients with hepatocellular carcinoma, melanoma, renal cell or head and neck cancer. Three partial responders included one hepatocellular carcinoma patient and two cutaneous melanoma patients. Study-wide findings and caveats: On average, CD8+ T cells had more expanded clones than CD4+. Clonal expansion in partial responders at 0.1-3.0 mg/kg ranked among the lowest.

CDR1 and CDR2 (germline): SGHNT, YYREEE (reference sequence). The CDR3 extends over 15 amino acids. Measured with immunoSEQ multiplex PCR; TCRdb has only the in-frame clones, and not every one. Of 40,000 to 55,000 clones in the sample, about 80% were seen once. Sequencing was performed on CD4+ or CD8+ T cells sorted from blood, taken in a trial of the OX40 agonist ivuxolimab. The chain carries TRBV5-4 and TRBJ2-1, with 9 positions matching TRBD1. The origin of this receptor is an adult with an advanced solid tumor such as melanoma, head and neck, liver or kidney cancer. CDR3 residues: CASSPGQGSNNEQFF. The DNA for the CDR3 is TGTGCCAGCAGCCCGGGACAGGGCTCCAACAATGAGCAGTTCTTC. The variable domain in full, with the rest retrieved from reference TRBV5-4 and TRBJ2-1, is ETGVTQSPTHLIKTRGQQVTLRCSSQSGHNTVSWYQQALGQGPQFIFQYYREEENGRGNFPPRFSGLQFPNYSSELNVNALELDDSALYLCASSPGQGSNNEQFFGPGTRLTVL.